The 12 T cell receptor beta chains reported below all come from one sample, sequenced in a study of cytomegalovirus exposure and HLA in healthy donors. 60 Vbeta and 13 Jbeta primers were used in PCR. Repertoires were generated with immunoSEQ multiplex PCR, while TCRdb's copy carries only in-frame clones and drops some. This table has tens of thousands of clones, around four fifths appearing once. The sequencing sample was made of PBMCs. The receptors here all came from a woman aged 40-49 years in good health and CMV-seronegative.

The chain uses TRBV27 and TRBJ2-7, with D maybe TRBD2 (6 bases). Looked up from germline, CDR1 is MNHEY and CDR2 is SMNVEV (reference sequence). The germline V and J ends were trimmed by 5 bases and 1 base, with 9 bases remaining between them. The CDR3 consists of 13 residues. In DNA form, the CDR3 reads TGTGCCAGCAGTCGGAGGGATTCCTACGAGCAGTACTTC. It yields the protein CASSRRDSYEQYF.

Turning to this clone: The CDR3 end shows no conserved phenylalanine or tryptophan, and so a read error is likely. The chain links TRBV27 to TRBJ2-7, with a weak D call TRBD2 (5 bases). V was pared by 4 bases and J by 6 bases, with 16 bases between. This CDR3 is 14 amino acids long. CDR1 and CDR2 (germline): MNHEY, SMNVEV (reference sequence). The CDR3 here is CASSSPPWTGEQYL. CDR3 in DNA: TGTGCCAGCAGTTCCCCCCCGTGGACTGGCGAGCAGTACCTC.

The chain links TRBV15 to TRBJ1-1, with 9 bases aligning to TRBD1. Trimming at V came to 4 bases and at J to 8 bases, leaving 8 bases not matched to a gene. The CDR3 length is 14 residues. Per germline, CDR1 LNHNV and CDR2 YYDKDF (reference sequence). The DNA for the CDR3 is TGTGCCACCAGCACTGGAGGGACAGGGCGCGAAGCTTTCTTT. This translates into CATSTGGTGREAFF.

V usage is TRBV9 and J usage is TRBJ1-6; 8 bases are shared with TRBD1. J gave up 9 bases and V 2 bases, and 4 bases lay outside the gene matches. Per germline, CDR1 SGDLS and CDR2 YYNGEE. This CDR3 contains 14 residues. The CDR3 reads CASSVYDRGSPLHF. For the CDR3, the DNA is TGTGCCAGCAGCGTCTACGACAGGGGTTCACCCCTCCACTTT.

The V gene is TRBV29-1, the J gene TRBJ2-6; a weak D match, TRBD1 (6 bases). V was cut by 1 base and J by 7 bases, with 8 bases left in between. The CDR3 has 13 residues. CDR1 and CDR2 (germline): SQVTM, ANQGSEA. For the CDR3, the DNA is TGCAGCGTTGAAGTGACAGGTGCCAACGTCCTGACTTTC. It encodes CSVEVTGANVLTF.

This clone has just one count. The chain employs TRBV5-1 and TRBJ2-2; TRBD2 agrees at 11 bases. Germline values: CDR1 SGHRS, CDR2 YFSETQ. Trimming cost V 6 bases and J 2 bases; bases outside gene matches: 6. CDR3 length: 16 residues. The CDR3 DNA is TGCGCCAGCACCCGACTAGCGGGGTTAAACACCGGGGAGCTGTTTTTT. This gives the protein CASTRLAGLNTGELFF.

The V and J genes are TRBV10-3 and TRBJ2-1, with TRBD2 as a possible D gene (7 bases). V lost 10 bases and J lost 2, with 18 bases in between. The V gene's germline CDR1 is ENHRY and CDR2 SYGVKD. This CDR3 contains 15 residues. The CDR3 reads CATGGARGPYNEQFF. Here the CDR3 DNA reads TGTGCCACTGGGGGGGCCCGGGGCCCCTACAATGAGCAGTTCTTC.

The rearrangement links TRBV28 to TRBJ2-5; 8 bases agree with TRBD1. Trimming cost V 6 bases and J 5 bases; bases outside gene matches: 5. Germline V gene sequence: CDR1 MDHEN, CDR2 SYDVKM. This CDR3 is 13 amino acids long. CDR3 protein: CASSSGGVETQYF. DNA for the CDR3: TGTGCCAGCAGCTCAGGGGGCGTGGAGACCCAGTACTTC.

The CDR3 DNA is TGTGCCAGCAGCTTAGTTGGGGGCGCCGCTAACTATGGCTACACCTTC. Translating gives CASSLVGGAANYGYTF. V is TRBV7-2 and J is TRBJ1-2; D might be TRBD1 (6 bases). The V end was cut by 1 base, the J end by 0 bases, with 12 bases between. Germline lookup yields CDR1 SGHTA and CDR2 FQGNSA. CDR3 size: 16 residues. The full variable domain, with the rest looked up from reference TRBV7-2 and TRBJ1-2, is GAGVSQSPSNKVTEKGKDVELRCDPISGHTALYWYRQSLGQGLEFLIYFQGNSAPDKSGLPSDRFSAERTGGSVSTLTIQRTQQEDSAVYLCASSLVGGAANYGYTFGSGTRLTVV.

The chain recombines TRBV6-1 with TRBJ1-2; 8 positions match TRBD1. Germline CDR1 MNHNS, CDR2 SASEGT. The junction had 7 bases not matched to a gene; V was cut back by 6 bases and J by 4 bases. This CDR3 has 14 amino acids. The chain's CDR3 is CASSRQGAGYGYTF. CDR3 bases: TGTGCCAGCAGCAGGCAGGGGGCTGGCTATGGCTACACCTTC.

As DNA, the CDR3 is TGTGCCAGCAGCAGGGAGGGAGGCAATCAGCCCCAGCATTTT. Its protein is CASSREGGNQPQHF. The J gene is TRBJ1-5, the V gene TRBV6-4; TRBD1 is a possible D gene (5 bases). The CDR3 is made up of 14 amino acids. Trimming pared 6 bases from V and 2 bases from J, leaving 11 bases between. The germline CDR1 and CDR2 sequences are MRHNA and SNTAGT.

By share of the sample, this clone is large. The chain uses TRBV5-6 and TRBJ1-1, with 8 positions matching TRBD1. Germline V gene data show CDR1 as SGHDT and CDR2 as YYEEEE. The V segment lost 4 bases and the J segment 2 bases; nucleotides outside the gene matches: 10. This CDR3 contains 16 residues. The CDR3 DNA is TGTGCCAGCAGCCGAGACAGGGGAATCTTAAACACTGAAGCTTTCTTT. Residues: CASSRDRGILNTEAFF.